This record covers a single T cell receptor (beta chain). At one end, the junction sequence differs from germline, possibly due to a read error. The data were taken from a study of tumor-infiltrating lymphocytes in primary liver carcinoma. CDR1 is GTSNPN and CDR2 is SVGIG in the germline V gene (reference sequence). The CDR3 extends over 14 amino acids. From roughly 21-30 mg of unsorted bulk tissue, DNA and RNA were co-extracted together. A primer matching the constant region was used to make TCR beta cDNA from 500 to 650 ng of total RNA. Sequencing libraries for TCR beta derived from three nested multiplex PCR rounds that used slightly modified ARM-PCR. The first two PCR rounds used TRBV1-TRBV30 primers with a Cbeta primer, 10 cycles each. TCRdb fed the multiplex PCR reads into MiXCR, producing one record per CDR3 protein. The sample yields 80,000 or so distinct CDR3 sequences, 70% to 75% seen once.

Specimen: liver tumor tissue from sampling region 4. Subset: tumor region T4, right-lateral pole. The source of this sequence is a woman aged 55-69 years with primary liver carcinoma and hepatitis B virus infection. The chain recombines TRBV30 with TRBJ2-3; the D gene is possibly TRBD1 (6 bases). The CDR3 DNA reads as TGTACCTGGATTAACAATAATGGGGCAGGGGAAAGGTATTTT. Protein sequence: CTWINNNGAGERYF.